The sequence of this T cell receptor beta chain was determined in a study of T cell responses to AZD1222 COVID-19 vaccine. The method was immunoSEQ multiplex PCR; TCRdb's version includes in-frame clones alone and lacks a portion of them. The data contain 95,000 to 100,000 clones, about 86% of them singletons. Germline V gene sequence: CDR1 MNHEY, CDR2 SMNVEV (reference sequence). The CDR3 has 15 amino acids. The junction had 8 bases not matched to a gene; V was cut back by 3 bases and J by 6 bases. This chain connects TRBV27 to TRBJ1-5; 7 bases match TRBD1. The material was peripheral blood, obtained on day 0 of AZD1222 vaccination. The receptor comes from an adult in good health. The CDR3 nucleotides read TGTGCCAGCAGTTTGACAGGGAGTGGAGTTCAGCCCCAGCATTTT. It encodes CASSLTGSGVQPQHF.